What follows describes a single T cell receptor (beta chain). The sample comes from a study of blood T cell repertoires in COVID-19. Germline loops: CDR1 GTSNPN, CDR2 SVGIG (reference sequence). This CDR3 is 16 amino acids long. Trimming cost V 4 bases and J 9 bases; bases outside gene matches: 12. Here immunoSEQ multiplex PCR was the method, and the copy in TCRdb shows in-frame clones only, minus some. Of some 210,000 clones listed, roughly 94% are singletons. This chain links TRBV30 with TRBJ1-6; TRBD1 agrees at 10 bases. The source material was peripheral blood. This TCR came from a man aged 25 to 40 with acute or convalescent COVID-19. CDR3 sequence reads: CAWTRSTGGMSSPLHF. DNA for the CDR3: TGTGCCTGGACACGATCGACAGGGGGCATGAGTTCACCCCTCCACTTT.